This T cell receptor (beta chain) emerged from a study of brain T cells in children with intractable seizures. The CDR3 is 16 amino acids. With 1 base clipped from V and 2 bases from J, the junction kept 8 bases outside the gene matches. Germline V CDR1 and CDR2: LGHNT, FRNRAP. Time point of the sample: blood from clinic visit 5 months post-surgery; TSC patient then seizure free. Assay: immunoSEQ multiplex PCR; the TCRdb copy retains only in-frame clones and omits some. The sample records 340,000 or so clones, 93% being singletons. Study results and limitations: Absence of clones before surgery may stem from lower sequencing depth.

On this clone: The antigen remains undetermined.

This sample comprised peripheral blood, obtained approximately 5 months after surgery. The genes are TRBV12-5 and TRBJ2-7; the match to TRBD1 covers 7 bases. The TCR originated in a boy in the first two years of life with tuberous sclerosis and intractable seizures. The CDR3 nucleotides read TGTGCTAGTGGTTTGGGTCAGGGGGAGAAACCCTACGAGCAGTACTTC. Residues: CASGLGQGEKPYEQYF. Full variable domain (remainder filled in from reference TRBV12-5 and TRBJ2-7): DARVTQTPRHKVTEMGQEVTMRCQPILGHNTVFWYRQTMMQGLELLAYFRNRAPLDDSGMPKDRFSAEMPDATLATLKIQPSEPRDSAVYFCASGLGQGEKPYEQYFGPGTRLTVT.